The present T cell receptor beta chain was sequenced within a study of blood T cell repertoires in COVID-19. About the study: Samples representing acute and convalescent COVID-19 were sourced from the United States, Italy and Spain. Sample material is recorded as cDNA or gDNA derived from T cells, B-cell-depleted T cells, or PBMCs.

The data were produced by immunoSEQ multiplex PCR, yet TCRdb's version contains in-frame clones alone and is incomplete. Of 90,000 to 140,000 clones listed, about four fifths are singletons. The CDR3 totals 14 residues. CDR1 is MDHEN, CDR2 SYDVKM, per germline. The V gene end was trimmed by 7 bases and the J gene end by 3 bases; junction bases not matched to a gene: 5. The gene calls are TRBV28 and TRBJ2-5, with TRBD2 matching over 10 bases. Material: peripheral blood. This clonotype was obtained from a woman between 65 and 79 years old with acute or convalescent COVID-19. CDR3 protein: CASKVGLAEETQYF. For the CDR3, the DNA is TGTGCCAGCAAAGTAGGACTAGCGGAAGAGACCCAGTACTTC.